A single T cell receptor beta chain is shown here with its context. This clonotype has a handful of counts. The clone's antigen remains unknown. No much larger clonotype is one base removed from it; base qualities were not supplied. The entry originates in a study of T-cell memory formation after mild COVID-19 (dated by TCRdb to 2020 to 2022). Background on the whole study: TCR sequence clusters from the two donors were largely donor specific. T-cell clones expanding and contracting after mild COVID-19 in a couple of donors were tracked by longitudinal TCRalpha and TCRbeta repertoire sequencing. Two young, previously healthy adult volunteers, one female and one male, were included in the cohort.

Ficoll-Paque density gradient centrifugation was used to isolate PBMCs. Broad study findings and their caveats: SARS-CoV-2 specificity of the second-wave clones peaking on day 37 was not confirmed. The study covered only a couple of mild cases, and larger cohorts including severe cases with pre-infection samples were considered necessary. Clones contracting from day 15 to 85 had balanced CD4/CD8 phenotypes, while a second wave expanding from day 15 to 37 was biased towards CD4+. Some responding clones were detected in pre-infection memory, suggesting pre-existing cross-reactive memory T cells joined the SARS-CoV-2 response. Contracting CD4+ clones were located mainly in the CM and EM memory subsets, whereas CD8+ clones were found to be enriched in EMRA.

The data were produced on an Illumina NovaSeq 6000. TCRalpha and TCRbeta cDNA libraries were built by 5'RACE with constant-segment primers, adding sample barcodes and unique molecular identifiers. Trizol reagent was used to extract RNA from every sample. The libraries were amplified in two PCR steps, and the second step added a second sample barcode and Illumina TruSeq adapters. Sequencing of libraries was performed on an Illumina NovaSeq with 2 x 150 bp paired-end reads. As for the original processing: With migec v1.2.7, reads were demultiplexed and then collapsed into UMI-guided consensus sequences. Using mixcr v2.1.11, the UMI consensuses were aligned to TRA and TRB V and J templates and assembled into clonotypes. A clonotype was counted as expanded or contracted only if both edgeR and NoisET called the change significant, with noise models trained on biological replicates. For edgeR calls, a false discovery rate-adjusted p below 0.01 and a log2 fold-change threshold of 1 were applied. PCA with hierarchical clustering of max-normalized trajectories of the 1000 most abundant clonotypes was used as exploratory dynamics analysis. The CD4 or CD8 phenotype of responding clones was assigned using the separately sequenced CD4+ and CD8+ repertoires. The raw public reads went through TCRdb reprocessing: fastp at Q25, MiXCR clone calling, in-frame beta chains kept. For every CDR3 protein sequence, its rows merge into one entry that carries the most common genes and DNA. These V and J calls rely on TCRdb rather than the paper's analysis. This sample is represented by fewer than 250,000 distinct CDR3 sequences; 8% to 11% of them were singletons. The ten largest make up approximately 3% of the sample.

The sequence derives from a man aged 18 to 30 who had mild COVID-19 (a few samples of this study predate the infection). The sample titles of this study are shuffled in the database, so cell type and time point are left out; the donor was told from shared clones. The sample consisted of PBMCs or a T cell subset sorted from them (not recorded which).

The CDR3 is CASSLRTTQETQYF. The sequenced DNA is TGTGCCAGCAGCTTAAGAACTACCCAAGAGACCCAGTACTTC. The V and J genes are TRBV7-9 and TRBJ2-5, with the D gene too uncertain to name. According to the germline V gene (reference sequence), CDR1 reads SEHNR and CDR2 reads FQNEAQ. Inclusive of the bounding cysteine and phenylalanine, the CDR3 is 14 residues long. Just CDR3 DNA is preserved here, 42 bases in frame from base 1. The junction shows trimming of 2 bases on V and 1 base on J, plus 8 bases between the germline ends.